This TCR beta chain comes out of a study of blood T cell repertoires in COVID-19. Methods used by the authors: Amplifying reference gene primers gave estimates of nucleated cell counts. Clones were sequenced by immunoSEQ multiplex PCR, and TCRdb holds only the in-frame ones, with some missing. V and J calls and clone size follow that table, whereas D and trimming were derived from the DNA. The sample records roughly 100,000 clones, 65% to 90% being singletons. The CDR3 spans 12 residues. Germline assignment: CDR1 GTSNPN and CDR2 SVGIG (reference sequence). Trimming pared 3 bases from V and 0 bases from J, leaving 3 bases between.

The chain links TRBV30 to TRBJ1-5; D not resolved. Sequenced material: peripheral blood. The sequence came from a man aged 50-59 years with acute or convalescent COVID-19. The CDR3 bases are TGTGCCTGGAGCTATAGCAATCAGCCCCAGCATTTT. Translating it yields CAWSYSNQPQHF.